Below are 7 T cell receptor beta chains sequenced from a single sample in a study of T cell responses to AZD1222 COVID-19 vaccine (dated by TCRdb to the early 2020s). According to the study, the label for this sample's time point signals: about 28 days (+/-7) after the second vaccine dose. Receptors were amplified or captured by the immunoSEQ multiplex PCR assay. TCRdb retrieved this table from immuneACCESS and kept in-frame rearrangements only. Not all clones are present; in checked studies, unresolved V genes account for under half, and no reason is known for the remainder. The sample table shows around 100,000 clones, and roughly 86% are seen once. The ten largest clones capture approximately 10% of the sample. Sequencing used peripheral blood, obtained 28 days after the second AZD1222 dose. The receptor source for this set is an adult who received the AZD1222 COVID-19 vaccine.

V usage is TRBV9 and J usage is TRBJ2-2; possible D gene TRBD1, 6 bases. The CDR3 loop spans 14 amino acids. CDR1 and CDR2 (germline): SGDLS, YYNGEE. Trimming pared 1 base from V and 6 bases from J, leaving 10 bases between. The CDR3 bases are TGTGCCAGCAGCGTACACAGGGCCCCCGGGGAGCTGTTTTTT. Its translation: CASSVHRAPGELFF. Complete variable domain (other parts from reference TRBV9 and TRBJ2-2): DSGVTQTPKHLITATGQRVTLRCSPRSGDLSVYWYQQSLDQGLQFLIQYYNGEERAKGNILERFSAQQFPDLHSELNLSSLELGDSALYFCASSVHRAPGELFFGEGSRLTVL.

The chain joins TRBV18 to TRBJ1-2, with 7 bases that match TRBD1. The V gene end was trimmed by 0 bases and the J gene end by 4 bases; junction bases not matched to a gene: 5. This CDR3 contains 15 residues. CDR1 and CDR2 (germline): KGHSH, LQKENI. The CDR3: CASSPPNTGAYGYTF. In DNA, the CDR3 is TGTGCCAGCTCACCACCGAACACAGGGGCCTATGGCTACACCTTC.

This clone came up once. The genes are TRBV4-3 and TRBJ2-7; maybe TRBD2 (6 bases). The V end lost 0 bases, the J end lost 1 base, and 10 bases lay between the germline ends. CDR3 length equals 15 residues. Germline lookup yields CDR1 LGHNA and CDR2 YSLEER. The CDR3 is CASSQDKGGSYEQYF. In nucleotides, the CDR3 is TGCGCCAGCAGCCAAGACAAGGGAGGTTCCTACGAGCAGTACTTC.

Comments on this clone: A read error may produce the germline difference seen at one junction end. The chain has TRBV5-4 and TRBJ1-1; D is undetermined. This CDR3 spans 13 amino acids. CDR1 and CDR2 (germline): SGHNT, YYREEE (reference sequence). The CDR3, as DNA: TGTACCAGCAGCTTGGACCAGAACACTGAAGCTTTCTTT. Its protein is CTSSLDQNTEAFF. Full variable domain (rest looked up from reference TRBV5-4 and TRBJ1-1): ETGVTQSPTHLIKTRGQQVTLRCSSQSGHNTVSWYQQALGQGPQFIFQYYREEENGRGNFPPRFSGLQFPNYSSELNVNALELDDSALYLCTSSLDQNTEAFFGQGTRLTVV.

Only one count was recorded for this clone. The V gene is TRBV10-3, the J gene TRBJ1-4; tentatively, D is TRBD1 (6 bases). The CDR3 consists of 19 residues. Looked up from germline, CDR1 is ENHRY and CDR2 is SYGVKD. V was cut by 0 bases and J by 0 bases, with 17 bases left in between. The CDR3: CAISESISPRTATNEKLFF. The DNA of the CDR3 is TGTGCCATCAGTGAGTCGATTAGCCCGAGGACAGCAACTAATGAAAAACTGTTTTTT.

The chain is built from TRBV5-6 and TRBJ1-2; 10 positions agree with TRBD1. Germline CDR1 reads SGHDT; CDR2 reads YYEEEE. The CDR3 totals 15 residues. Trimming at V came to 0 bases and at J to 3 bases, leaving 2 bases not matched to a gene. CDR3: CASSLAGTGDYGYTF. CDR3 nucleotides: TGTGCCAGCAGCTTGGCCGGGACAGGGGACTATGGCTACACCTTC.

V gene TRBV2 combines with J gene TRBJ1-2, with D perhaps TRBD1 (5 bases). This CDR3 comprises 13 residues. CDR1 is SNHLY and CDR2 is FYNNEI in the germline V gene. The V gene lost 7 bases and the J gene lost 0 bases, with 9 bases spanning the gap. CDR3 coding DNA: TGTGCCAGCACCGGGACGGCTAACTATGGCTACACCTTC. Amino acid sequence: CASTGTANYGYTF.